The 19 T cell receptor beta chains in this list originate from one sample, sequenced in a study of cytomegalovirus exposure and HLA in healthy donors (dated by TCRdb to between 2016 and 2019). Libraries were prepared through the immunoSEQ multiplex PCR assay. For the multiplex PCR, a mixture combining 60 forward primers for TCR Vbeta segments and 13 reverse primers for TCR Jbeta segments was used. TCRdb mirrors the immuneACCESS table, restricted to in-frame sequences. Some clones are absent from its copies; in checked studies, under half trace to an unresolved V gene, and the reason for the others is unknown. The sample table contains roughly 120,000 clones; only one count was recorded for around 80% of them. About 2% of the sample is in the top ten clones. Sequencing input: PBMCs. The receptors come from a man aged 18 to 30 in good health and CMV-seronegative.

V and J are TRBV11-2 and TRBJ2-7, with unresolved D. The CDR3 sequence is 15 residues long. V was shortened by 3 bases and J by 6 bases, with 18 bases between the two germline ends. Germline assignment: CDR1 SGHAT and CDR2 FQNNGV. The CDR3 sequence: CASSLVTTGSREQYF. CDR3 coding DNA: TGTGCCAGCAGCTTGGTCACGACTGGCTCTCGCGAGCAGTACTTC. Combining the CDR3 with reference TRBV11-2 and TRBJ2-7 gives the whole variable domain EAGVAQSPRYKIIEKRQSVAFWCNPISGHATLYWYQQILGQGPKLLIQFQNNGVVDDSQLPKDRFSAERLKGVDSTLKIQPAKLEDSAVYLCASSLVTTGSREQYFGPGTRLTVT.

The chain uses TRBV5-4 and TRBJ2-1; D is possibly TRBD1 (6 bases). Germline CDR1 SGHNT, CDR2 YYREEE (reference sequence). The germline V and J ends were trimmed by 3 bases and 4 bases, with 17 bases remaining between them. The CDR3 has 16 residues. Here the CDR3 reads CASSSEPRTAYNEQFF. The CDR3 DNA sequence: TGTGCCAGCAGCTCAGAACCTAGGACAGCATACAATGAGCAGTTCTTC.

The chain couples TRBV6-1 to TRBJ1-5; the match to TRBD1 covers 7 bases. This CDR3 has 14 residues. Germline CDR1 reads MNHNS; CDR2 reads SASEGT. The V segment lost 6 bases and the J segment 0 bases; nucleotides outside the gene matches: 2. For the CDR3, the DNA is TGTGCCAGCAGCCGGGACAGTAGCAATCAGCCCCAGCATTTT. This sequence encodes CASSRDSSNQPQHF.

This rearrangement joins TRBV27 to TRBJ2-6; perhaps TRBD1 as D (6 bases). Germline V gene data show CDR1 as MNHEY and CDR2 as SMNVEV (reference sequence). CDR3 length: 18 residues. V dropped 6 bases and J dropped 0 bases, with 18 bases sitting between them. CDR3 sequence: CASRYRASSSSGANVLTF. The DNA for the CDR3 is TGTGCCAGCAGATACAGGGCCTCGTCCTCCTCTGGGGCCAACGTCCTGACTTTC.

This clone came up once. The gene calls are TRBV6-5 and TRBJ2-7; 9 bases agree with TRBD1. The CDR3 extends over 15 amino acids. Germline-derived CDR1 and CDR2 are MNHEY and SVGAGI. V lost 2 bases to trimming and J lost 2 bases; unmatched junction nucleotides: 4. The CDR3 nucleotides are TGTGCCAGCAGTTACGCCCGGGACAGGGCCTACGAGCAGTACTTC. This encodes CASSYARDRAYEQYF.

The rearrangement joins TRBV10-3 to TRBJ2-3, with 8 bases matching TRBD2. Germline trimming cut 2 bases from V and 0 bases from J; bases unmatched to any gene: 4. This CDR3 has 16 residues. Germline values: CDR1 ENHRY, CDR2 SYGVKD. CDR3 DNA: TGTGCCATCAGTGAGACTAGCGGACCCAGCACAGATACGCAGTATTTT. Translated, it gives CAISETSGPSTDTQYF.

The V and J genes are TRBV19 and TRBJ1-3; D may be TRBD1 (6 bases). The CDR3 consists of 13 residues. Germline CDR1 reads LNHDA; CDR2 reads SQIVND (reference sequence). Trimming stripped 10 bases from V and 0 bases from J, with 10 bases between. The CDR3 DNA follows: TGTGCCACTACAGGGTACTCTGGAAACACCATATATTTT. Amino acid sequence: CATTGYSGNTIYF.

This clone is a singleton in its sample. CDR3 region: CASSYRQADQPQHF. CDR3 DNA: TGTGCCAGCAGTTACCGACAGGCTGATCAGCCCCAGCATTTT. V gene TRBV6-6 combines with J gene TRBJ1-5; tentative D call: TRBD1 (6 bases). From germline, CDR1 is MNHNY and CDR2 SVGAGI (reference sequence). The CDR3 length is 14 residues. Trimming removed 2 bases from V and 5 bases from J, with 10 bases in between.

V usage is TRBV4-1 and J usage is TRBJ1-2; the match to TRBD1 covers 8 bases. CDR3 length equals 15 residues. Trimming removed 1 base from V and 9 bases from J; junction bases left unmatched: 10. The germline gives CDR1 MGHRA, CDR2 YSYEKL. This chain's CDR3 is CASSQAPTGDWSYTF. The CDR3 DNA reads TGCGCCAGCAGCCAAGCCCCGACAGGGGATTGGAGCTACACCTTC.

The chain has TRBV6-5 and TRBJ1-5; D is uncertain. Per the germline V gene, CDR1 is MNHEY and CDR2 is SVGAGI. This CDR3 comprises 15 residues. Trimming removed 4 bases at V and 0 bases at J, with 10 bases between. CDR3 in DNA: TGTGCCAGCAGTTTGACACCCTATAGCAATCAGCCCCAGCATTTT. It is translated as CASSLTPYSNQPQHF.

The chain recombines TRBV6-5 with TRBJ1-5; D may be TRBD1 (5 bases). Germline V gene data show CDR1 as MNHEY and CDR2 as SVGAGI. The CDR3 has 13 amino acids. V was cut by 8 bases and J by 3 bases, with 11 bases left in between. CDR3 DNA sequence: TGTGCCAGCGACGGGGGTATCAATCAGCCCCAGCATTTT. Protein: CASDGGINQPQHF.

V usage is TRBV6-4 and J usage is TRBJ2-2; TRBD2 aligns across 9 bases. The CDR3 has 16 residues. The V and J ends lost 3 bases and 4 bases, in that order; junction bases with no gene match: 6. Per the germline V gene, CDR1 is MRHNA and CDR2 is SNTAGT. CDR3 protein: CASSELAGTGTGELFF. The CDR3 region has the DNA TGTGCCAGCAGTGAGCTAGCGGGAACGGGCACCGGGGAGCTGTTTTTT.

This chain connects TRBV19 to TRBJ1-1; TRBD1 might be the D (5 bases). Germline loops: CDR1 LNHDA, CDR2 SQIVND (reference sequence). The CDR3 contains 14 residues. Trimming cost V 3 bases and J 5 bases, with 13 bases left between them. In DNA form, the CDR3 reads TGTGCCAGTAGTATGGCGGGGGTGGTTACTGAAGCTTTCTTT. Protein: CASSMAGVVTEAFF.

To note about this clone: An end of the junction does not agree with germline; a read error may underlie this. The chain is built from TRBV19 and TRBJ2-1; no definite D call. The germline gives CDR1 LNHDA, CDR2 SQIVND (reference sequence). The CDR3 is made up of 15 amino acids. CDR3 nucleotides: TGTACCAGTAGTATCTCGGAGAGCTCCTACAATGAGCAGTTCTTC. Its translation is CTSSISESSYNEQFF. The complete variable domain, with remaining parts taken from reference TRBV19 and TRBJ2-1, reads DGGITQSPKYLFRKEGQNVTLSCEQNLNHDAMYWYRQDPGQGLRLIYYSQIVNDFQKGDIAEGYSVSREKKESFPLTVTSAQKNPTAFYLCTSSISESSYNEQFFGPGTRLTVL.

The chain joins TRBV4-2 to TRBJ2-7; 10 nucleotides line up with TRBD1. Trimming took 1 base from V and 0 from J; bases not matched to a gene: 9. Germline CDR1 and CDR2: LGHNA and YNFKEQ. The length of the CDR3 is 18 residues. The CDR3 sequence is CASSQVIPRDRGSYEQYV. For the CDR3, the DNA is TGTGCCAGCAGCCAAGTTATCCCCCGGGACAGGGGCTCCTACGAGCAGTACGTC.

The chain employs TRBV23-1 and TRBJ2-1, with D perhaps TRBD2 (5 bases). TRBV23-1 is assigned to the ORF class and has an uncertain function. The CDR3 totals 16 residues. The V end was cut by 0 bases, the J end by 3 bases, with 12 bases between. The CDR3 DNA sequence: TGCGCCAGCAGTCAATCGTTCGAGGGAGACTACAATGAGCAGTTCTTC. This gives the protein CASSQSFEGDYNEQFF.

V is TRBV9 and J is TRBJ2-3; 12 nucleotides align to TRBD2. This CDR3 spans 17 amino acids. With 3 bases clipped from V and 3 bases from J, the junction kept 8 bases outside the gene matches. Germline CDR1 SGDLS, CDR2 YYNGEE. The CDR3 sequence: CASSATLAGGWTDTQYF. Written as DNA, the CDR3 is TGTGCCAGCAGCGCAACACTAGCGGGAGGTTGGACAGATACGCAGTATTTT.

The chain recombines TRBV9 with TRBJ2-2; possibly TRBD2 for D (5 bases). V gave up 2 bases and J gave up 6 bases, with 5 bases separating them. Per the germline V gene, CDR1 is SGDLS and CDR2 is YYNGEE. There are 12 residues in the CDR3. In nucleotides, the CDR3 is TGTGCCAGCAGCGTGGAGGCCGGGGAGCTGTTTTTT. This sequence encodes CASSVEAGELFF.

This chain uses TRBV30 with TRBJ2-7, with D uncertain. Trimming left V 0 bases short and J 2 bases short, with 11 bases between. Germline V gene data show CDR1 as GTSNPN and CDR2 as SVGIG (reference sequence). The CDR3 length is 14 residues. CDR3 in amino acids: CAWSVPRRTYEQYF. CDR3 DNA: TGTGCCTGGAGTGTACCCCGGAGAACCTACGAGCAGTACTTC.